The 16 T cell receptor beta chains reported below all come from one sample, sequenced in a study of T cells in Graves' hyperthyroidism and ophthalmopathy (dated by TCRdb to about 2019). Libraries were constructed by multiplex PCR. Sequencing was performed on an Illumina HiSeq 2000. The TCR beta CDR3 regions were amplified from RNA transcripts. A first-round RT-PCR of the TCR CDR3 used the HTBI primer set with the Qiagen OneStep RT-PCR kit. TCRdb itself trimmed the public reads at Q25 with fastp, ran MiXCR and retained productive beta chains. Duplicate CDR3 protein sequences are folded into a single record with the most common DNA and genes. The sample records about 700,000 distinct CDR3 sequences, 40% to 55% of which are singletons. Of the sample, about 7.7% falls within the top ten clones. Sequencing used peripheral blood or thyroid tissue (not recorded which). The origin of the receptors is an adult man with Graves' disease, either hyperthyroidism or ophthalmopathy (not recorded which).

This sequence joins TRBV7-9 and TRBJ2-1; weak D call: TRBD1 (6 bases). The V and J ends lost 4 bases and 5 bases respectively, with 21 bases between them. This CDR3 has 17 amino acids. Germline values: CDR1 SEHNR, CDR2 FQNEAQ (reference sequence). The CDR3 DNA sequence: TGTGCCAGCAGCTCCCCTAGCCGGGACACGGCCAACAATGAGCAGTTCTTC. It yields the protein CASSSPSRDTANNEQFF.

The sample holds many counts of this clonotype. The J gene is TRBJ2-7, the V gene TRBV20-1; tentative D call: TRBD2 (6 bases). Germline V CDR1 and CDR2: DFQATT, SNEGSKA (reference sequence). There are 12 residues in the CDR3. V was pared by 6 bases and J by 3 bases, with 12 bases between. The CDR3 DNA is TGCAGTGCCCACTCGGGAGACTACGAGCAGTACTTC. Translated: CSAHSGDYEQYF.

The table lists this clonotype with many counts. The CDR3 DNA sequence: TGCAGCGTTCGCCTAGGGCCGGGAACAACTAATGAAAAACTGTTTTTT. Translating gives CSVRLGPGTTNEKLFF. V gene TRBV29-1 combines with J gene TRBJ1-4; D is undetermined. Trimming cost V 5 bases and J 0 bases, with 16 bases left between them. Germline-derived CDR1 and CDR2 are SQVTM and ANQGSEA. The CDR3 covers 16 residues.

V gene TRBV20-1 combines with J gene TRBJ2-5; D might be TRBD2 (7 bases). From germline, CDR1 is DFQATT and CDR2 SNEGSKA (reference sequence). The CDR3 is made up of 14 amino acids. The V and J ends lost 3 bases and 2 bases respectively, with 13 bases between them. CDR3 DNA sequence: TGCAGTGCTAGCCAACAGGGACTACAAGAGACCCAGTACTTC. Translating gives CSASQQGLQETQYF.

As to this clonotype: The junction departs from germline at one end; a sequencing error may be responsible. The chain's CDR3 is CASEAGEKETQNF. CDR3 nucleotide sequence: TGTGCCAGCGAGGCAGGAGAAAAAGAGACCCAGAACTTC. V and J are TRBV2 and TRBJ2-5; D is uncertain. The CDR3 consists of 13 residues. CDR1 is SNHLY, CDR2 FYNNEI, per germline.

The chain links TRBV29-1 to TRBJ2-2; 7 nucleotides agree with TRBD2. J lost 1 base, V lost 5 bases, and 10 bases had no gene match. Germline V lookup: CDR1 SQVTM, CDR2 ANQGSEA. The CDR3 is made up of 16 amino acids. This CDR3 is CSVRHSGKQNTGELFF. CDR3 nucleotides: TGCAGCGTTCGACACAGCGGGAAGCAGAACACCGGGGAGCTGTTTTTT.

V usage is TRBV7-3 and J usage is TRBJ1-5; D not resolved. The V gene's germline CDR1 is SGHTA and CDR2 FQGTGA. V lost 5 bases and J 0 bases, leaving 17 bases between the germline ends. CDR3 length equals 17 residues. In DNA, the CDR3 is TGTGCCAGCAGCCGAAAACAGCACGAAAATAGCAATCAGCCCCAGCATTTT. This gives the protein CASSRKQHENSNQPQHF. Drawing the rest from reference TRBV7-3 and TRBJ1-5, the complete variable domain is GAGVSQTPSNKVTEKGKYVELRCDPISGHTALYWYRQSLGQGPEFLIYFQGTGAADDSGLPNDRFFAVRPEGSVSTLKIQRTERGDSAVYLCASSRKQHENSNQPQHFGDGTRLSIL.

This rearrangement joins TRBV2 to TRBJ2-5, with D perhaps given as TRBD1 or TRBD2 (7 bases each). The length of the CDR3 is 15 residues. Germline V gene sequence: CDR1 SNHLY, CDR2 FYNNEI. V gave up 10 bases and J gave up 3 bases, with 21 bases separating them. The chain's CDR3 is CATTRTRGGKETQYF. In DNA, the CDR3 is TGTGCCACCACAAGGACTAGAGGGGGCAAAGAGACCCAGTACTTC.

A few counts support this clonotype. The CDR3 loop is CASKIGGGRDQPQHF. CDR3 DNA sequence: TGTGCCAGTAAGATCGGAGGGGGCAGGGATCAGCCCCAGCATTTT. The V gene is TRBV19, the J gene TRBJ1-5; 7 positions match TRBD1. Germline assignment: CDR1 LNHDA and CDR2 SQIVND (reference sequence). V lost 7 bases to trimming and J lost 5 bases; unmatched junction nucleotides: 11. This CDR3 spans 15 amino acids.

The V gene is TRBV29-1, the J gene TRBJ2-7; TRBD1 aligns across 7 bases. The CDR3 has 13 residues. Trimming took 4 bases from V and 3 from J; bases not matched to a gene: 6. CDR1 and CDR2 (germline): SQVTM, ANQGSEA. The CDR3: CSVATGIVYEQYF. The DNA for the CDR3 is TGCAGCGTTGCGACAGGGATCGTCTACGAGCAGTACTTC.

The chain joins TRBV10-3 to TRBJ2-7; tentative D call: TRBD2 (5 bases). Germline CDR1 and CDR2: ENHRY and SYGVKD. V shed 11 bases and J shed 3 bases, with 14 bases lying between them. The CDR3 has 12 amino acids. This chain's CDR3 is CAFGMDVYEQYF. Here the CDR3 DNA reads TGTGCCTTCGGGATGGACGTCTACGAGCAGTACTTC.

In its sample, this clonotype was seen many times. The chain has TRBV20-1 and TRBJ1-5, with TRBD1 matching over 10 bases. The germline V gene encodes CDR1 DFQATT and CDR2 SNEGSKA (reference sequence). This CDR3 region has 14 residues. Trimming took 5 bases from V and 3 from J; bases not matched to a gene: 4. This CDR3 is CSASTGGINQPQHF. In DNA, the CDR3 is TGCAGTGCTTCGACAGGGGGCATCAATCAGCCCCAGCATTTT.

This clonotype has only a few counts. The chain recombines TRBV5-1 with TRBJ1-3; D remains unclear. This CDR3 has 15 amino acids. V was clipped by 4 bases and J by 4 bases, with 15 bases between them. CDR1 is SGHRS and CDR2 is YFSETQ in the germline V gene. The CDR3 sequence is CASSQVRGSGNTIYF. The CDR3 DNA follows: TGCGCCAGCAGCCAAGTTCGGGGTTCCGGAAACACCATATATTTT.

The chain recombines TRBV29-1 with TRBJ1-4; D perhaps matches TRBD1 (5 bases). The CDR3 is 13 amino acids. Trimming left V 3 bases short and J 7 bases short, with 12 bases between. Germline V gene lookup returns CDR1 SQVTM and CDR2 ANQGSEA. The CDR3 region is CSVDAGRGEKLFF. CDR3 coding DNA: TGCAGCGTTGACGCAGGGAGGGGTGAAAAACTGTTTTTT. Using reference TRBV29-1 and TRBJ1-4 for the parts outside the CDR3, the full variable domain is SAVISQKPSRDICQRGTSLTIQCQVDSQVTMMFWYRQQPGQSLTLIATANQGSEATYESGFVIDKFPISRPNLTFSTLTVSNMSPEDSSIYLCSVDAGRGEKLFFGSGTQLSVL.

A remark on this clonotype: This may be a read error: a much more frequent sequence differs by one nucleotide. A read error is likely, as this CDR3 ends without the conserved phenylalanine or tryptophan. The CDR3 loop reads CASSGEGNDLYGYTL. The DNA for the CDR3 is TGTGCCAGCAGTGGTGAGGGGAACGACCTATATGGCTACACCCTC. The rearrangement uses TRBV2 and TRBJ1-2; possible D gene TRBD1, 5 bases. Trimming pared 4 bases from V and 5 bases from J, leaving 17 bases between. The CDR3 contains 15 residues. The germline V gene encodes CDR1 SNHLY and CDR2 FYNNEI.

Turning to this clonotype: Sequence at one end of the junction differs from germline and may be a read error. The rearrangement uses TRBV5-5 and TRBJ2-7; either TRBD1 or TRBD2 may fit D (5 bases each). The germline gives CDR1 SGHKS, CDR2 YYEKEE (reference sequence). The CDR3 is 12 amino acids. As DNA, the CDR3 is TGTGCCAGCAGCTTCGGGGCTTACGGGCAGTACTTC. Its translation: CASSFGAYGQYF.